These 20 T cell receptor beta chains originate from one sample sequenced in a study of a mutant IDH1 vaccine in newly diagnosed glioma. Data came from immunoSEQ multiplex PCR; TCRdb stores just in-frame clones and leaves some out. The repertoire includes roughly 50,000 clones, about three quarters of them detected once, and approximately 8.1% sits in the top ten. Documented time point: week 23, last vaccination. Vaccination comprised doses that each held 300 ug of mutant IDH1 20-mer peptide, plus topical imiquimod. Antigens of these TCRs are unknown. The material was PBMCs, obtained from a glioma patient whose treatment included an IDH1 peptide vaccine. The receptors here all came from a woman aged 40 to 50 with glioma. Some clones in this sample may be carry-over from other donors' samples.

The chain carries TRBV2 and TRBJ1-5; D perhaps matches TRBD1 (5 bases). Trimming left V 3 bases short and J 3 bases short, with 12 bases between. Germline CDR1 and CDR2: SNHLY and FYNNEI. CDR3 length: 15 amino acids. The CDR3 DNA follows: TGTGCCAGCAGTGACGCAGGGCCCGACAATCAGCCCCAGCATTTT. Translation: CASSDAGPDNQPQHF.

V usage is TRBV20-1 and J usage is TRBJ2-7, with D hard to call. The germline gives CDR1 DFQATT, CDR2 SNEGSKA (reference sequence). The CDR3 is made up of 11 amino acids. V was trimmed by 4 bases and J by 0 bases, leaving 4 bases between them. The CDR3 protein is CSAKGSYEQYF. DNA for the CDR3: TGCAGTGCTAAGGGCTCCTACGAGCAGTACTTC.

This chain joins TRBV29-1 and TRBJ2-7; a weak D match, TRBD1 (6 bases). V lost 1 base and J lost 2, with 15 bases in between. The CDR3 is made up of 15 amino acids. Germline lookup yields CDR1 SQVTM and CDR2 ANQGSEA. The CDR3 sequence is CSVEVQRGIPYEQYF. Written as DNA, the CDR3 is TGCAGCGTTGAAGTACAAAGGGGGATCCCCTACGAGCAGTACTTC.

The chain couples TRBV7-9 to TRBJ1-6, with 7 bases fitting TRBD1. The V gene end was trimmed by 5 bases and the J gene end by 10 bases; junction bases not matched to a gene: 5. Germline V CDR1 and CDR2: SEHNR, FQNEAQ (reference sequence). This CDR3 has 13 residues. CDR3 region: CASSITGESPLHF. The CDR3 DNA reads as TGTGCCAGCAGCATTACAGGGGAATCACCCCTCCACTTT.

The rearrangement links TRBV5-1 to TRBJ2-7; unclear D gene. This CDR3 comprises 14 residues. Germline CDR1 and CDR2: SGHRS and YFSETQ. Trimming cost V 7 bases and J 1 base, with 15 bases left between them. CDR3 bases: TGCGCCAGCCGCGGACGGCTCGAATCCTACGAGCAGTACTTC. Encoded protein: CASRGRLESYEQYF.

This clone was detected only a few times. The V gene is TRBV19, the J gene TRBJ1-2; 8 positions match TRBD1. The V gene end was trimmed by 6 bases and the J gene end by 4 bases; junction bases not matched to a gene: 7. This CDR3 spans 14 amino acids. Germline V gene sequence: CDR1 LNHDA, CDR2 SQIVND (reference sequence). The CDR3 coding sequence is TGTGCCAGTAGCCAGACAGGGGAGGCCTATGGCTACACCTTC. This gives the protein CASSQTGEAYGYTF.

The genes are TRBV5-4 and TRBJ1-2, with D maybe TRBD1 (6 bases). Germline V lookup: CDR1 SGHNT, CDR2 YYREEE (reference sequence). This CDR3 is 14 amino acids long. Deletions cut 3 bases from V and 0 bases from J, with 9 bases between. CDR3 protein: CASSSTGSNYGYTF. The CDR3 DNA follows: TGTGCCAGCAGCTCTACAGGGTCTAACTATGGCTACACCTTC. Drawing the rest from reference TRBV5-4 and TRBJ1-2, the complete variable domain is ETGVTQSPTHLIKTRGQQVTLRCSSQSGHNTVSWYQQALGQGPQFIFQYYREEENGRGNFPPRFSGLQFPNYSSELNVNALELDDSALYLCASSSTGSNYGYTFGSGTRLTVV.

The chain uses TRBV5-6 and TRBJ2-7, with D unclear. The CDR3 is 14 residues long. Per the germline V gene, CDR1 is SGHDT and CDR2 is YYEEEE. V dropped 1 base and J dropped 2 bases, with 10 bases sitting between them. DNA for the CDR3: TGTGCCAGCAGCTTGAAGCACAACCCCTACGAGCAGTACTTC. Amino acid sequence: CASSLKHNPYEQYF.

The chain recombines TRBV10-3 with TRBJ2-6; 7 nucleotides line up with TRBD2. V lost 8 bases to trimming and J lost 4 bases; unmatched junction nucleotides: 5. Per germline, CDR1 ENHRY and CDR2 SYGVKD. CDR3 length: 14 residues. CDR3 protein: CAIHGGTGANVLTF. CDR3 DNA sequence: TGTGCCATCCACGGGGGGACGGGGGCCAACGTCCTGACTTTC.

A word on this clone: This is likely a read error, given that the CDR3 carries no conserved phenylalanine or tryptophan at its end. The limits of the CDR3 on the DNA are not certain, so only TCRdb's listed CDR3 is given. This chain joins TRBV7-7 and TRBJ2-3; the table's D call, TRBD2, has no DNA check behind it. Per germline, CDR1 SSHAT and CDR2 FNYEAQ (reference sequence). The CDR3 length equals 9 residues, ends included. CDR3 protein: CASSVWTSL.

V is TRBV2 and J is TRBJ1-2; D is unclear. In germline, CDR1 is SNHLY, CDR2 FYNNEI. Trimming took off 2 bases at V and 7 bases at J, with 14 bases between the two ends. The CDR3 consists of 14 residues. DNA for the CDR3: TGTGCCAGCAGTGAAACCAAGGCCTCGGGTGGCTACACCTTC. Translated, it gives CASSETKASGGYTF.

V gene TRBV7-9 combines with J gene TRBJ1-4; TRBD1 matches at 11 bases. The germline V gene has CDR1 SEHNR and CDR2 FQNEAQ (reference sequence). The ends lost 4 bases at V and 7 bases at J; junction bases unmatched: 8. The CDR3 consists of 16 residues. DNA for the CDR3: TGTGCCAGCAGCTCCCCTACCGGGACAGGGGGTGAAAAACTGTTTTTT. Its translation: CASSSPTGTGGEKLFF.

This chain connects TRBV4-2 to TRBJ1-2; 7 bases agree with TRBD1. The V and J ends lost 0 bases and 2 bases, in that order; junction bases with no gene match: 3. The CDR3 consists of 15 residues. Germline-derived CDR1 and CDR2 are LGHNA and YNFKEQ. CDR3 DNA sequence: TGTGCCAGCAGCCAAGATCTGGACAGGAACTATGGCTACACCTTC. Protein sequence: CASSQDLDRNYGYTF.

The rearrangement links TRBV14 to TRBJ1-4; D not certain. Germline V gene lookup returns CDR1 SGHDN and CDR2 FVKESK. The ends were cut back, 5 bases at V and 0 bases at J, with 7 bases in the middle. The CDR3 length is 14 residues. CDR3 bases: TGTGCCAGCAGCTGGGGTTCAACTAATGAAAAACTGTTTTTT. The encoded protein is CASSWGSTNEKLFF.

This chain connects TRBV7-2 to TRBJ1-1; D might be TRBD1 (6 bases). CDR1 is SGHTA and CDR2 is FQGNSA in the germline V gene. The CDR3 contains 14 residues. V lost 3 bases and J lost 2, with 10 bases in between. The CDR3 bases are TGTGCCAGCAGCTTCTACAGGGACAACACTGAAGCTTTCTTT. Translation gives CASSFYRDNTEAFF. Based on the CDR3 plus reference TRBV7-2 and TRBJ1-1, the full variable domain is GAGVSQSPSNKVTEKGKDVELRCDPISGHTALYWYRQSLGQGLEFLIYFQGNSAPDKSGLPSDRFSAERTGGSVSTLTIQRTQQEDSAVYLCASSFYRDNTEAFFGQGTRLTVV.

The V call is TRBV19, the J call TRBJ2-7; perhaps D is TRBD1 or TRBD2 (5 bases each). CDR1 is LNHDA and CDR2 is SQIVND in the germline V gene (reference sequence). This CDR3 has 15 residues. V lost 4 bases and J lost 6, with 19 bases in between. CDR3 DNA sequence: TGTGCCAGTAGTAGCTCCGGGACGGTACCTGGCGAGCAGTACTTC. Amino acid sequence: CASSSSGTVPGEQYF.

The chain couples TRBV7-2 to TRBJ1-1; a possible D gene is TRBD1 (6 bases). The CDR3 has 13 residues. Trimming took 6 bases from V and 6 from J, leaving 14 bases between them. Germline V gene lookup returns CDR1 SGHTA and CDR2 FQGNSA. CDR3 loop: CASRDTGFAEAFF. CDR3 nucleotide sequence: TGTGCCAGCAGAGATACAGGGTTCGCTGAAGCTTTCTTT.

The chain has TRBV27 and TRBJ2-1; TRBD2 agrees at 10 bases. The germline gives CDR1 MNHEY, CDR2 SMNVEV (reference sequence). V gave up 5 bases and J gave up 3 bases; unmatched junction bases: 4. This CDR3 is built from 15 residues. CDR3 DNA: TGTGCCAGCAGTGCTAGCGGGGGACGCTACAATGAGCAGTTCTTC. Translation: CASSASGGRYNEQFF.

The chain joins TRBV4-1 to TRBJ1-1; 7 bases match TRBD1. CDR3 length equals 14 residues. Per germline, CDR1 MGHRA and CDR2 YSYEKL. Trimming removed 4 bases from V and 7 bases from J; junction bases left unmatched: 9. CDR3 protein: CASSRPDRNLEAFF. The DNA of the CDR3 is TGCGCCAGCAGCCGCCCGGACAGGAACCTTGAAGCTTTCTTT.

The V gene is TRBV6-5, the J gene TRBJ1-2; D possibly corresponds to TRBD1 (5 bases). V was shortened by 7 bases and J by 1 base, with 10 bases between the two germline ends. CDR1 is MNHEY and CDR2 is SVGAGI in the germline V gene. CDR3 length: 13 residues. The CDR3 region has the DNA TGTGCCAGCAAGGGGACGCTTAACTATGGCTACACCTTC. It codes for CASKGTLNYGYTF.